The 20 T cell receptor beta chains below come from one sample, sequenced in a study of cytomegalovirus exposure and HLA in healthy donors. Primers: 60 Vbeta forward and 13 Jbeta reverse. TCRdb's copy holds only in-frame clones and misses some; the assay was immunoSEQ multiplex PCR. The repertoire has some 120,000 clones, over 70% of them found once; the top ten carry 0.95% to 1.5%. The sequenced material came from PBMCs. These receptor sequences come from a female donor in good health and CMV-seronegative.

This chain joins TRBV6-5 and TRBJ1-4; a weak D match, TRBD1 (6 bases). This CDR3 comprises 14 residues. In germline, CDR1 is MNHEY, CDR2 SVGAGI. V was pared by 5 bases and J by 8 bases, with 15 bases between. The CDR3 region is CASSPGVIREKLFF. The DNA of the CDR3 is TGTGCCAGCAGTCCAGGGGTTATCAGGGAAAAACTGTTTTTT.

This chain connects TRBV6-5 to TRBJ2-1; D perhaps matches TRBD2 (5 bases). This CDR3 is built from 13 residues. The ends were cut back, 6 bases at V and 4 bases at J, with 10 bases in the middle. The germline CDR1 and CDR2 sequences are MNHEY and SVGAGI. The CDR3 region has the DNA TGTGCCAGCAGACCGGACTCATACAATGAGCAGTTCTTC. Its translation: CASRPDSYNEQFF.

The V gene is TRBV5-6, the J gene TRBJ2-1, with a weak D call TRBD2 (6 bases). Germline V CDR1 and CDR2: SGHDT, YYEEEE. Trimming shortened V by 2 bases and J by 2 bases, and 17 bases separated the two germline ends. This CDR3 comprises 17 residues. The CDR3 protein is CASSFGGVVTTYNEQFF. The CDR3 region has the DNA TGTGCCAGCAGCTTCGGGGGAGTCGTGACTACCTACAATGAGCAGTTCTTC. Full variable domain (missing parts from reference TRBV5-6 and TRBJ2-1): DAGVTQSPTHLIKTRGQQVTLRCSPKSGHDTVSWYQQALGQGPQFIFQYYEEEERQRGNFPDRFSGHQFPNYSSELNVNALLLGDSALYLCASSFGGVVTTYNEQFFGPGTRLTVL.

J is TRBJ2-7 and V is TRBV5-4; D unresolved. This CDR3 region has 12 residues. CDR1 is SGHNT, CDR2 YYREEE, per germline (reference sequence). V lost 4 bases, J lost 3 bases, and 8 bases lay in between. CDR3 sequence (DNA): TGTGCCAGCAGCCAAATCGGCTACGAGCAGTACTTC. Protein: CASSQIGYEQYF. Combining the CDR3 with reference TRBV5-4 and TRBJ2-7 gives the whole variable domain ETGVTQSPTHLIKTRGQQVTLRCSSQSGHNTVSWYQQALGQGPQFIFQYYREEENGRGNFPPRFSGLQFPNYSSELNVNALELDDSALYLCASSQIGYEQYFGPGTRLTVT.

The chain uses TRBV9 and TRBJ2-1; possibly TRBD2 for D (6 bases). V was cut by 2 bases and J by 9 bases, with 27 bases left in between. Germline CDR1 is SGDLS and CDR2 is YYNGEE. The CDR3 is made up of 18 amino acids. The CDR3, as DNA: TGTGCCAGCAGCGTTGGCCCCTCGACTAGTTCAGCGCGGGGTGAGCAGTTCTTC. As protein: CASSVGPSTSSARGEQFF.

This clone was detected only once. The chain employs TRBV18 and TRBJ1-5; 8 nucleotides match TRBD1. The trim removed 3 bases at V and 2 bases at J, leaving 9 bases unmatched. This CDR3 has 17 amino acids. Germline V gives CDR1 KGHSH, CDR2 LQKENI. The CDR3 nucleotides read TGTGCCAGCTCACCCGACAGGGGCTTCGGTGGCAATCAGCCCCAGCATTTT. Protein product: CASSPDRGFGGNQPQHF.

This clone was counted a few times. The chain is built from TRBV19 and TRBJ1-5; 7 bases line up with TRBD1. This CDR3 spans 15 amino acids. Germline V CDR1 and CDR2: LNHDA, SQIVND (reference sequence). Trimming removed 9 bases from V and 2 bases from J; junction bases left unmatched: 10. CDR3 bases: TGTGCCAGCGGATTGGAGGGGGCGGGCAATCAGCCCCAGCATTTT. Protein: CASGLEGAGNQPQHF.

This chain joins TRBV6-6 and TRBJ1-5, with no clear D. Germline CDR1 and CDR2: MNHNY and SVGAGI (reference sequence). CDR3 size: 15 residues. V was cut by 2 bases and J by 3 bases, with 11 bases left in between. The CDR3 reads CASSYARPSNQPQHF. In nucleotides, the CDR3 is TGTGCCAGCAGTTACGCGAGGCCCTCCAATCAGCCCCAGCATTTT.

The rearrangement uses TRBV7-8 and TRBJ2-1, with a possible D match to TRBD2 (6 bases). Germline-derived CDR1 and CDR2 are SGHVS and FQNEAQ. V was trimmed by 5 bases and J by 12 bases, leaving 26 bases between them. CDR3 size: 16 residues. CDR3 bases: TGTGCCAGCAGCCTATACCGGGCCCCAGGGAGGTTCGGGCAGTTCTTC. Protein sequence: CASSLYRAPGRFGQFF.

In DNA, the CDR3 is TGTGCCAGCAATCCCACAGGGGTGGGGAATTCACCCCTCCACTTT. Its translation is CASNPTGVGNSPLHF. This rearrangement joins TRBV2 to TRBJ1-6; 7 positions agree with TRBD1. Germline CDR1 SNHLY, CDR2 FYNNEI. Trimming at V came to 7 bases and at J to 7 bases, leaving 10 bases not matched to a gene. The CDR3 loop spans 15 amino acids.

CDR3 DNA sequence: TGCAGCGTTGGGAGTCTCACCGGGGAGCTGTTTTTT. Residues: CSVGSLTGELFF. V usage is TRBV29-1 and J usage is TRBJ2-2; D remains ambiguous. The CDR3 extends over 12 amino acids. Germline V gene data show CDR1 as SQVTM and CDR2 as ANQGSEA. Trimming took off 4 bases at V and 4 bases at J, with 7 bases between the two ends.

The V and J genes are TRBV15 and TRBJ1-4; 7 nucleotides line up with TRBD1. The CDR3 contains 17 residues. Germline CDR1 is LNHNV and CDR2 is YYDKDF (reference sequence). Losses at the gene ends were 3 bases for V and 2 bases for J; bases not matched to a gene: 9. The CDR3 region is CATSSDRVGDTNEKLFF. CDR3 nucleotide sequence: TGTGCCACCAGCAGTGACAGGGTGGGAGACACTAATGAAAAACTGTTTTTT.

The rearrangement links TRBV7-9 to TRBJ2-4; the match to TRBD2 covers 9 bases. Germline V gene lookup returns CDR1 SEHNR and CDR2 FQNEAQ (reference sequence). J lost 8 bases, V lost 5 bases, and 10 bases had no gene match. This CDR3 comprises 15 residues. The CDR3, as DNA: TGTGCCAGCAGCCCTCCGGGACTAGCCGGTGACATTCAGTACTTC. It yields the protein CASSPPGLAGDIQYF.

CDR3 region: CASSRQGPYEQYF. CDR3 nucleotide sequence: TGTGCCAGCAGTCGACAGGGGCCCTACGAGCAGTACTTC. The V gene is TRBV6-5, the J gene TRBJ2-7; TRBD1 matches at 8 bases. The ends lost 5 bases at V and 2 bases at J; junction bases unmatched: 2. From germline, CDR1 is MNHEY and CDR2 SVGAGI. This CDR3 spans 13 amino acids.

This chain connects TRBV5-6 to TRBJ2-3, with 8 bases aligning to TRBD1. CDR1 SGHDT and CDR2 YYEEEE come from the germline V gene. The CDR3 extends over 14 amino acids. J gave up 3 bases and V 4 bases, and 4 bases lay outside the gene matches. This CDR3 is CASSRTGKTDTQYF. The CDR3 DNA is TGTGCCAGCAGCAGGACAGGGAAGACAGATACGCAGTATTTT.

V and J are TRBV27 and TRBJ2-7; D gene uncertain. The CDR3 covers 17 residues. The ends were cut back, 2 bases at V and 3 bases at J, with 20 bases in the middle. The germline V gene has CDR1 MNHEY and CDR2 SMNVEV (reference sequence). In nucleotides, the CDR3 is TGTGCCAGCAGTTTAGCGGAGCCGACCGTAGACGACTACGAGCAGTACTTC. Protein product: CASSLAEPTVDDYEQYF.

CDR3 sequence (DNA): TGTGCCAGCTCACCAGCCCCAGGCGGACTAGCCAAAAACATTCAGTACTTC. The encoded protein is CASSPAPGGLAKNIQYF. V gene TRBV18 combines with J gene TRBJ2-4, with D maybe TRBD2 (5 bases). V gave up 2 bases and J gave up 0 bases, with 14 bases separating them. Germline values: CDR1 KGHSH, CDR2 LQKENI. The CDR3 spans 17 residues.

The V gene is TRBV6-5, the J gene TRBJ1-3; 8 positions match TRBD1. With 11 bases clipped from V and 0 bases from J, the junction kept 6 bases outside the gene matches. CDR3 length: 14 amino acids. Germline CDR1 and CDR2: MNHEY and SVGAGI. The CDR3, as DNA: TGTGCCGCGGGACAGGACTACTCTGGAAACACCATATATTTT. Protein product: CAAGQDYSGNTIYF.

This clone occurred once. This chain joins TRBV6-1 and TRBJ2-1; 7 positions agree with TRBD2. Germline CDR1 reads MNHNS; CDR2 reads SASEGT. This CDR3 has 15 residues. V gave up 6 bases and J gave up 0 bases; unmatched junction bases: 5. CDR3 sequence reads: CASRTSASSYNEQFF. DNA for the CDR3: TGTGCCAGCAGAACTAGCGCTAGCTCCTACAATGAGCAGTTCTTC.

The DNA for the CDR3 is TGCGCCAGCAAGCCAAGACTATACACAGATACGCAGTATTTT. Translated, it gives CASKPRLYTDTQYF. The chain links TRBV5-1 to TRBJ2-3, with D possibly being TRBD2 (5 bases). Trimming pared 6 bases from V and 2 bases from J, leaving 13 bases between. The CDR3 extends over 14 amino acids. CDR1 and CDR2 from the germline V gene are SGHRS and YFSETQ.